This T cell receptor (beta chain) was sequenced in a study of OX40 agonist ivuxolimab in advanced cancers. Whole-study results and caveats: Those patients achieving a partial response at 0.1-3.0 mg/kg showed among the lowest clonal expansion. Doses of 0.1 to 3.0 mg/kg were accompanied by clonal expansion of CD4+ and CD8+ blood T cells by week 6. Also showing low normalized T-cell clonal expansion were some of the nonresponders.

Points on this clone: Its antigen is undetermined.

Data came from immunoSEQ multiplex PCR; TCRdb stores just in-frame clones and leaves some out. The sample holds about 15,000 clones, approximately 92% seen once. V was pared by 8 bases and J by 6 bases, with 14 bases between. Looked up from germline, CDR1 is SNHLY and CDR2 is FYNNEI. This CDR3 has 12 residues. The source of this sequence is an adult with an advanced solid tumor such as melanoma, head and neck, liver or kidney cancer. The gene calls are TRBV2 and TRBJ2-7; D is undetermined. The source material was CD4+ or CD8+ T cells sorted from blood, sampled in a trial of the OX40 agonist ivuxolimab. In nucleotides, the CDR3 is TGTGCCAGCGTCCCCGGGCTAGGCGAGCAGTACTTC. Translating it yields CASVPGLGEQYF.